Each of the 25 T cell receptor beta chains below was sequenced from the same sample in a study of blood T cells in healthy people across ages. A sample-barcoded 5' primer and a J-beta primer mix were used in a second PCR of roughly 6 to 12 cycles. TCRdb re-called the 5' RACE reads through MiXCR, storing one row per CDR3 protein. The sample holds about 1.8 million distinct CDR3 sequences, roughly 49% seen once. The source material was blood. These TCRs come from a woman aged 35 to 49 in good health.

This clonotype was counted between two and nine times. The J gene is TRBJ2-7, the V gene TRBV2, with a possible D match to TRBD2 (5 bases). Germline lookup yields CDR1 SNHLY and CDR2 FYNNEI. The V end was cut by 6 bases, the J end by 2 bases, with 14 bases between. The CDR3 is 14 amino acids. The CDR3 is CASSGSRAAYEQYF. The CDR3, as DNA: TGTGCCAGCAGCGGGTCGAGGGCTGCCTACGAGCAGTACTTC. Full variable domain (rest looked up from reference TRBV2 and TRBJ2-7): EPEVTQTPSHQVTQMGQEVILRCVPISNHLYFYWYRQILGQKVEFLVSFYNNEISEKSEIFDDQFSVERPDGSNFTLKIRSTKLEDSAMYFCASSGSRAAYEQYFGPGTRLTVT.

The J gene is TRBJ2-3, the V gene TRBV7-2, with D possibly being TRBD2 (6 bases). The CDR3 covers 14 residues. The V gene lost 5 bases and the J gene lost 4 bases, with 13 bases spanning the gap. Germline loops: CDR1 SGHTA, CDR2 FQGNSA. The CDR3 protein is CASSLDYEADTQYF. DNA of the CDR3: TGTGCCAGCAGCCTGGACTACGAGGCAGATACGCAGTATTTT. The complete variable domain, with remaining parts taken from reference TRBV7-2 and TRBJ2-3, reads GAGVSQSPSNKVTEKGKDVELRCDPISGHTALYWYRQSLGQGLEFLIYFQGNSAPDKSGLPSDRFSAERTGGSVSTLTIQRTQQEDSAVYLCASSLDYEADTQYFGPGTRLTVL.

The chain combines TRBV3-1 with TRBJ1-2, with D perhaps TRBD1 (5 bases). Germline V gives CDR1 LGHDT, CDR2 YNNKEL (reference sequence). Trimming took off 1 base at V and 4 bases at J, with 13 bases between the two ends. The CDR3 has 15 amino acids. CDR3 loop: CASSQGTGKGYGYTF. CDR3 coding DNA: TGTGCCAGCAGCCAAGGAACAGGAAAAGGCTATGGCTACACCTTC.

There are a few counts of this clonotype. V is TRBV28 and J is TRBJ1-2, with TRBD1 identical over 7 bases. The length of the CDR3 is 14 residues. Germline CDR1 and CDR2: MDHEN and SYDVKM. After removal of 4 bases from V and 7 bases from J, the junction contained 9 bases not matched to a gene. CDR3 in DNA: TGTGCCAGCAGTTCTAGACAGGGCCTCGGTGGCTACACCTTC. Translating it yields CASSSRQGLGGYTF.

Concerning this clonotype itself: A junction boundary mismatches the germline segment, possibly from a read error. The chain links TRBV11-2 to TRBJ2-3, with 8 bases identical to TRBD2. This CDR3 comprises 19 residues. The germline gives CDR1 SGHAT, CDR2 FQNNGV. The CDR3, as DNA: TGTGCCAGCAGCTTAGAATCACGTTGGGCTAGCGGGCCCACAGATACGCATTATTTT. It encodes CASSLESRWASGPTDTHYF.

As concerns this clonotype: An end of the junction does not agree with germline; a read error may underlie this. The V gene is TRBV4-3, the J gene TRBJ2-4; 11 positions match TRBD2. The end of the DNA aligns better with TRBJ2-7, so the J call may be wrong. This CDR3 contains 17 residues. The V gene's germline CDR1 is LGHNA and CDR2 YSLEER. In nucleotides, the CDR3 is TGCGCCAGCAACCAAGACCTATCGGGACTAGCGGCCTACGAGCAGTACTTC. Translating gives CASNQDLSGLAAYEQYF.

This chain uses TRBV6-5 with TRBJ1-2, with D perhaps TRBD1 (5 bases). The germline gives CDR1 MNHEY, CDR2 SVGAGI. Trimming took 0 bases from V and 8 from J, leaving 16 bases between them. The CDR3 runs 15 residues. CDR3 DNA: TGTGCCAGCAGTTACTCACAGAAGGGGTATGGCGGCTACACCTTC. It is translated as CASSYSQKGYGGYTF.

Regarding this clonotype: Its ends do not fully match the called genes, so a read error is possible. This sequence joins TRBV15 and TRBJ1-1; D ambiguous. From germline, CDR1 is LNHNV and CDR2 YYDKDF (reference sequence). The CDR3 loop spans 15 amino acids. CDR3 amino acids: CAASRRTEFDAEAFF. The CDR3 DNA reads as TGTGCCGCCAGCAGACGGACGGAGTTCGACGCTGAAGCTTTCTTT.

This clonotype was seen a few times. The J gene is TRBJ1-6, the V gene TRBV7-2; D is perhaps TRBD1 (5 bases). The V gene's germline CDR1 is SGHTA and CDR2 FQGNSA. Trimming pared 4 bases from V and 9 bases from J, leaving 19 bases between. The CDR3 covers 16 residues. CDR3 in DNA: TGTGCCAGCAGCTCCAGGGTAGGGAGGATTTCTTCACCCCTCCACTTT. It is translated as CASSSRVGRISSPLHF. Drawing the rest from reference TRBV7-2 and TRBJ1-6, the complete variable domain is GAGVSQSPSNKVTEKGKDVELRCDPISGHTALYWYRQSLGQGLEFLIYFQGNSAPDKSGLPSDRFSAERTGGSVSTLTIQRTQQEDSAVYLCASSSRVGRISSPLHFGNGTRLTVT.

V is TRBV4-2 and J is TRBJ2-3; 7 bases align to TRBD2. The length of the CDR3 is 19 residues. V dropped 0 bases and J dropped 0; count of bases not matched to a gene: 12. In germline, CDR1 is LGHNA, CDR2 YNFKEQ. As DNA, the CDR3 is TGTGCCAGCAGCCAAGATATTAGTAGGGCGGGGGAAAGCACAGATACGCAGTATTTT. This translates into CASSQDISRAGESTDTQYF.

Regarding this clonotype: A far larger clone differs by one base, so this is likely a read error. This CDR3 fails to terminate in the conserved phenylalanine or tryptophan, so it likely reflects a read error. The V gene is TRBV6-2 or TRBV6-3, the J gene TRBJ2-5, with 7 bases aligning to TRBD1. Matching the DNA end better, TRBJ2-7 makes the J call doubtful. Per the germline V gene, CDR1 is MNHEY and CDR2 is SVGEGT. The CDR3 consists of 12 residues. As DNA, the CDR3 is TGTGCCAGCAGTCGGGACAGCTACGAGCAGTACCTC. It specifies CASSRDSYEQYL.

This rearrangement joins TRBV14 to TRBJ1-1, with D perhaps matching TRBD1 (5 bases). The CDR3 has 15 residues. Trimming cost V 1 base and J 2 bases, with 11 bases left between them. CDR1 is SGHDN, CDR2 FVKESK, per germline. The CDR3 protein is CASSQVGESNTEAFF. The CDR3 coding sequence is TGTGCCAGCAGCCAAGTAGGGGAGTCTAACACTGAAGCTTTCTTT. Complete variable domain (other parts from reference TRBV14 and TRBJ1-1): EAGVTQFPSHSVIEKGQTVTLRCDPISGHDNLYWYRRVMGKEIKFLLHFVKESKQDESGMPNNRFLAERTGGTYSTLKVQPAELEDSGVYFCASSQVGESNTEAFFGQGTRLTVV.

The CDR3 DNA reads TGTGCCAGCAGCATGTACAGGGGCGCAGCCACTGAAGCTTTCTTT. The encoded protein is CASSMYRGAATEAFF. The chain recombines TRBV7-2 with TRBJ1-1; the match to TRBD1 covers 7 bases. V gave up 5 bases and J gave up 4 bases; unmatched junction bases: 10. This CDR3 comprises 15 residues. Germline CDR1 SGHTA, CDR2 FQGNSA.

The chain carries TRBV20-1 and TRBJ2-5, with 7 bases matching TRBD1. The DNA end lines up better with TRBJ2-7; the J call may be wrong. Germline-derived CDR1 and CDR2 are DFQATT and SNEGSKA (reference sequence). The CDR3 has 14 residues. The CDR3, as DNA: TGCAGTGCTAGACAGACAGGGACGGGCAACGAGCAGTACTTC. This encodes CSARQTGTGNEQYF.

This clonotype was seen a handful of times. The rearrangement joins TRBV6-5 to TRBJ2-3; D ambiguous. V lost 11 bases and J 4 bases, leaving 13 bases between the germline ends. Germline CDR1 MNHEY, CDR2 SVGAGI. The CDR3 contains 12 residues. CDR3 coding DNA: TGTGCCGTTGCAAGGGATCCAGATACGCAGTATTTT. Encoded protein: CAVARDPDTQYF.

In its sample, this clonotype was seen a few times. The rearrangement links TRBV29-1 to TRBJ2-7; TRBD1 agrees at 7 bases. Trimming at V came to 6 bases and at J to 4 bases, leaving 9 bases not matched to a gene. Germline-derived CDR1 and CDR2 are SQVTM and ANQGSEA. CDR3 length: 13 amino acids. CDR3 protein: CSVVGDSRYEQYF. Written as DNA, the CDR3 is TGCAGCGTGGTTGGGGACAGTAGATACGAGCAGTACTTC.

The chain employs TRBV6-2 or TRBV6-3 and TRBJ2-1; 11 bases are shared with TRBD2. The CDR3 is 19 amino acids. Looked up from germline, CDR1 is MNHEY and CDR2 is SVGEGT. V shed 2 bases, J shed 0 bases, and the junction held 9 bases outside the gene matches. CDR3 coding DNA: TGTGCCAGCAGTTACCCTCTTGGGACTAGCGGTAGCTCCTACAATGAGCAGTTCTTC. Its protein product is CASSYPLGTSGSSYNEQFF.

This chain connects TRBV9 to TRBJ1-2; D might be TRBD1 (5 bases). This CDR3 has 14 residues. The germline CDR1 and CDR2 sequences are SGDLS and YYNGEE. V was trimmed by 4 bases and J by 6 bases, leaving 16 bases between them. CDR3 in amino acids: CASSRTGGWDGYTF. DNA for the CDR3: TGTGCCAGCAGCCGTACTGGGGGGTGGGATGGCTACACCTTC.

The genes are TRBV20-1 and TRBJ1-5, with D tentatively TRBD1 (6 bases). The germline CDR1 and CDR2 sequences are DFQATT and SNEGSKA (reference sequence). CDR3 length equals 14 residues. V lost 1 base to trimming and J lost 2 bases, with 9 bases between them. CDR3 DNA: TGCAGTGCTAGAGTATCAGGGGGCAATCAGCCCCAGCATTTT. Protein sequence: CSARVSGGNQPQHF.

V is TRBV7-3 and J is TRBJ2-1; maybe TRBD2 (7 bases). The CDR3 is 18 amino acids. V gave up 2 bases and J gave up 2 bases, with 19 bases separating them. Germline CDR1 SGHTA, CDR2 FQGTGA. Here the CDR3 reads CASSLDPSRGGTYNEQFF. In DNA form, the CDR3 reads TGTGCCAGCAGCTTAGATCCTTCGAGGGGGGGAACCTACAATGAGCAGTTCTTC.

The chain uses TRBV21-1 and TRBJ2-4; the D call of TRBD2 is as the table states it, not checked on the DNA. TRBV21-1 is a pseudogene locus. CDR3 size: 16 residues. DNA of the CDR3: TGTGCCGGCAGCAAAGAGGAGGACCTAGCCAAAAACATTCAGTACTTC. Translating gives CAGSKEEDLAKNIQYF.

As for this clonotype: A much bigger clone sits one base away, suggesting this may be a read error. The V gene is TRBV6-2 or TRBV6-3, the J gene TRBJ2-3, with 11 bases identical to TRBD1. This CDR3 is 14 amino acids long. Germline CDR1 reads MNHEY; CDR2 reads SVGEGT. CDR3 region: CASSLDRGPDTRYF. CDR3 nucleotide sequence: TGTGCCAGCAGTTTGGACAGGGGGCCAGATACGCGGTATTTT.

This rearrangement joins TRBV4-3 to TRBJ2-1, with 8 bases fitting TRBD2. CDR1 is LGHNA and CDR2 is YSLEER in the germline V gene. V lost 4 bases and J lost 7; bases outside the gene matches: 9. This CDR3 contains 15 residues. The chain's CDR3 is CASSRNGGAENEQFF. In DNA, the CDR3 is TGCGCCAGCAGCCGCAACGGGGGGGCCGAGAATGAGCAGTTCTTC.

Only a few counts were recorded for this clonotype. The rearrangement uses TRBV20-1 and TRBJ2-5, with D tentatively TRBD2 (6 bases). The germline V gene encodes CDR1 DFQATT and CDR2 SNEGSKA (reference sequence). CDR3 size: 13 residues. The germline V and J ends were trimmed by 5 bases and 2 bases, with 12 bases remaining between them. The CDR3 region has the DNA TGCAGTGCTGCGGGACTGCCTCAAGAGACCCAGTACTTC. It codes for CSAAGLPQETQYF.

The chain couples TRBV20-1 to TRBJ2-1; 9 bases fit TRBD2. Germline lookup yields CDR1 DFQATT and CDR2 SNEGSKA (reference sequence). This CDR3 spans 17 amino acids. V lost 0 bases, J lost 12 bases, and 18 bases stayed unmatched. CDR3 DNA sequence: TGCAGTGCTAGAGAAGGTCTGGCGGGGGGGTACCTGAGATGGCAGTTCTTC. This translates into CSAREGLAGGYLRWQFF.